A single sample is the source of the 12 T cell receptor beta chains below, sequenced in a study of siplizumab effects on memory and regulatory T cells. Using immunoSEQ multiplex PCR, the repertoire was profiled, and TCRdb retains in-frame clones only, with some absent. This table holds around 100,000 clones, 80% to 95% found once. Sequenced sample: CD4+ T cells sorted from blood. The receptors derive from a human donor in good health.

J is TRBJ2-2 and V is TRBV4-1; D is unclear. Germline CDR1 is MGHRA and CDR2 is YSYEKL. Trimming cost V 4 bases and J 1 base, with 7 bases left between them. This CDR3 is 14 amino acids long. The CDR3 is CASSPRENTGELFF. The CDR3, as DNA: TGCGCCAGCAGCCCCCGCGAGAACACCGGGGAGCTGTTTTTT.

The chain has TRBV6-6 and TRBJ2-1; D perhaps matches TRBD1 (6 bases). The CDR3 runs 15 residues. Trimming removed 6 bases from V and 0 bases from J, with 12 bases in between. Germline CDR1 MNHNY, CDR2 SVGAGI (reference sequence). CDR3 nucleotides: TGTGCCAGCAGACCAACAGGGAGCTCCTACAATGAGCAGTTCTTC. It yields the protein CASRPTGSSYNEQFF.

This clone has only one observation. The CDR3 nucleotides are TGTGCCAGCAGCGAATCGACAGGGGATCAGCCCCAGCATTTT. It is translated as CASSESTGDQPQHF. V usage is TRBV2 and J usage is TRBJ1-5; 8 bases are shared with TRBD1. V shed 6 bases and J 5 bases; nucleotides not matched to a gene: 6. Germline V gene sequence: CDR1 SNHLY, CDR2 FYNNEI. CDR3 size: 14 residues.

The count of this clone is one. The chain uses TRBV5-1 and TRBJ2-5; D call uncertain. This CDR3 spans 14 amino acids. With 0 bases removed from V and 2 bases from J, the gap between germline ends came to 8 bases. The germline V gene has CDR1 SGHRS and CDR2 YFSETQ. Written as DNA, the CDR3 is TGCGCCAGCAGCTTGGGCGCCCCACAAGAGACCCAGTACTTC. Its translation: CASSLGAPQETQYF.

CDR3 DNA: TGTGCCAGCAGCTCCTACAGAGAAGAGACCCAGTACTTC. The encoded protein is CASSSYREETQYF. This rearrangement joins TRBV7-2 to TRBJ2-5; D not certain. Germline-derived CDR1 and CDR2 are SGHTA and FQGNSA. The CDR3 is 13 residues long. Trimming pared 4 bases from V and 3 bases from J, leaving 9 bases between.

A word on this clone: Mismatch with germline at one junction end may stem from a read error. The chain is built from TRBV29-1 and TRBJ2-6; D is undetermined. Germline V lookup: CDR1 SQVTM, CDR2 ANQGSEA. CDR3 length equals 13 residues. The CDR3 loop is CGVGTAGANVLTF. The CDR3 region has the DNA TGCGGCGTTGGAACAGCTGGGGCCAACGTCCTGACTTTC.

In the case of this clone: Distinct nucleotide sequences in the sample also encode this CDR3. V usage is TRBV5-6 and J usage is TRBJ1-6; the D is unclear. The CDR3 is 12 amino acids. V was clipped by 1 base and J by 6 bases, with 2 bases between them. Looked up from germline, CDR1 is SGHDT and CDR2 is YYEEEE. CDR3 coding DNA: TGTGCCAGCAGCTTGACTAATTCACCCCTCCACTTT. It yields the protein CASSLTNSPLHF.

The sample holds one count of this clone. V and J are TRBV20-1 and TRBJ2-3; tentative D call: TRBD2 (5 bases). CDR1 is DFQATT, CDR2 SNEGSKA, per germline (reference sequence). The CDR3 extends over 11 amino acids. Trimming took off 6 bases at V and 6 bases at J, with 10 bases between the two ends. The CDR3, as DNA: TGCAGTGCGGGCCAGCGGGATACGCAGTATTTT. This gives the protein CSAGQRDTQYF.

This rearrangement joins TRBV2 to TRBJ1-2; TRBD1 is a possible D gene (6 bases). The CDR3 spans 16 residues. V lost 1 base to trimming and J lost 6 bases, with 18 bases between them. Germline CDR1 and CDR2: SNHLY and FYNNEI. CDR3 loop: CASSEEYGGASNGYTF. As DNA, the CDR3 is TGTGCCAGCAGTGAAGAGTATGGGGGCGCGTCTAATGGCTACACCTTC.

The chain is built from TRBV27 and TRBJ1-2; 9 bases are a match to TRBD1. Germline assignment: CDR1 MNHEY and CDR2 SMNVEV (reference sequence). V was clipped by 3 bases and J by 4 bases; unmatched bases: 6. This CDR3 has 15 residues. DNA for the CDR3: TGTGCCAGCAGTTTGGGAGGACAGGGGAGCTATGGCTACACCTTC. This encodes CASSLGGQGSYGYTF.

Notes on this clone: The junction shows a germline mismatch at one end, possibly a read error. This chain connects TRBV7-2 to TRBJ1-2; 7 bases agree with TRBD1. Germline CDR1 reads SGHTA; CDR2 reads FQGNSA. This CDR3 spans 12 amino acids. Here the CDR3 DNA reads TGTGCCAGCAGCGCAGACAGGGTTGGCCACACCTTC. Its protein is CASSADRVGHTF.

V usage is TRBV5-6 and J usage is TRBJ2-7; 8 bases fit TRBD1. Looked up from germline, CDR1 is SGHDT and CDR2 is YYEEEE. CDR3 length: 14 amino acids. V gave up 4 bases and J gave up 3 bases; unmatched junction bases: 6. This CDR3 is CASSLRDRYYEQYF. CDR3 nucleotide sequence: TGTGCCAGCAGCCTCCGGGACAGGTACTACGAGCAGTACTTC.